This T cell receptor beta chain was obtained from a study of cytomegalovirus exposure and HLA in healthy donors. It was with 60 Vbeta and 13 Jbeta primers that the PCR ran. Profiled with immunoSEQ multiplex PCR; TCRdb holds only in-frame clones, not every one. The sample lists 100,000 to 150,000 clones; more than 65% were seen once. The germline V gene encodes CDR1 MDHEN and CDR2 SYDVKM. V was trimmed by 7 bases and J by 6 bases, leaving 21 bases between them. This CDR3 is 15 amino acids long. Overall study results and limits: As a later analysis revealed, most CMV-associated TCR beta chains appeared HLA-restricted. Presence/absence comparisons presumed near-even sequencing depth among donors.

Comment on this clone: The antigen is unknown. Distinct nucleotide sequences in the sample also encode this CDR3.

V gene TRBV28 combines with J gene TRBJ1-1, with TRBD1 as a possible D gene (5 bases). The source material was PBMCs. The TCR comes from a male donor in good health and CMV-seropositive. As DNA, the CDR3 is TGTGCCAGCACCCCCCTATCATGGGGCCTGGCTGAAGCTTTCTTT. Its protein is CASTPLSWGLAEAFF.